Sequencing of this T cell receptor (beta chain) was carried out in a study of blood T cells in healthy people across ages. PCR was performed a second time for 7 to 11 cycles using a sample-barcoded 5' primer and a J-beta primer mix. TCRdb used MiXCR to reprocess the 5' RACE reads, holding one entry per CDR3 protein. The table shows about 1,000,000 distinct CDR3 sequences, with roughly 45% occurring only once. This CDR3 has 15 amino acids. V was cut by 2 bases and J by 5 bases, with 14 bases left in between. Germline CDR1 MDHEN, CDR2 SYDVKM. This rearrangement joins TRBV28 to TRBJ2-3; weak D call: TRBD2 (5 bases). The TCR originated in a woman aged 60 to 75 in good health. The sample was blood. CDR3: CASSLSRLRGDTQYF. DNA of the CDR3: TGTGCCAGCAGTTTAAGTAGGTTACGGGGAGATACGCAGTATTTT. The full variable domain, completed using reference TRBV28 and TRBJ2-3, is DVKVTQSSRYLVKRTGEKVFLECVQDMDHENMFWYRQDPGLGLRLIYFSYDVKMKEKGDIPEGYSVSREKKERFSLILESASTNQTSMYLCASSLSRLRGDTQYFGPGTRLTVL.